This TCR beta chain was sequenced for a study of blood T cell repertoires in COVID-19. Study-wide background: Acute and convalescent COVID-19 specimens originated in the United States, Italy and Spain. Sources were T cells, B-cell-depleted T cells, or PBMCs; the material itself was cDNA or gDNA.

V was trimmed by 7 bases and J by 0 bases, leaving 10 bases between them. The CDR3 spans 14 residues. Under the authors' procedure: Reference gene primer amplification gave nucleated cell count estimates. Using immunoSEQ multiplex PCR, the repertoire was profiled, and TCRdb retains in-frame clones only, with some absent. Clone size and the V and J calls come from that table; the DNA yielded D and trimming. The repertoire holds 110,000 or so clones, with roughly 84% as singletons. The specimen sequenced was peripheral blood. The clonotype comes from a woman aged 70-85 years who had recovered from COVID-19. The chain uses TRBV6-7 and TRBJ1-3; D call uncertain. TRBV6-7 is noted as an ORF with a role that remains uncertain. The CDR3 reads CASKYSSSGNTIYF. Here the CDR3 DNA reads TGTGCCAGCAAGTACAGTTCCTCTGGAAACACCATATATTTT.